This entry concerns a single T cell receptor beta chain. This clone has a single count. Its cognate antigen has yet to be identified. No base qualities exist here, and no much larger clone lies one base off it. At one collaborating source in Seattle, patients were enrolled during active infection and were followed longitudinally through the course of disease. Collaborating institutions collected whole blood in K2EDTA tubes following their own protocols. Collaborator samples were shipped for TCRbeta analysis as frozen whole blood, isolated PBMCs, or DNA extracted from either sample type. The sample belongs to a study of blood T cell repertoires in COVID-19 (dated by TCRdb to 2020 to 2022). Context from the whole study: Samples from collaborators originated in the United States, Italy and Spain and spanned both the acute and convalescent phases of COVID-19. The material from the prospective study consisted of cDNA or gDNA derived from T cells, B-cell-depleted T cells, or PBMCs. Subjects who had been exposed to COVID-19, were actively infected with it, or had recovered from it provided the deeply sampled blood TCRbeta repertoires that made up the dataset. The repertoires were made available in a free public database intended to serve as a resource for research on the immune response to SARS-CoV-2. The samples were drawn from the first 160 participants of the ongoing ImmuneRACE study and from 1,200 or so subjects provided by 6 global collaborators. A de-identified subject ID, COVID-19 status, age in years and sex were almost always included in the sample metadata. Where HLA class I and class II types were available, the types were taken from metadata supplied by the sample provider, not from assay-based typing. Study-wide findings and limitations: Clinical and demographic metadata were provided uncurated, with the amount varying by source and participant.

The immunoSEQ Assay, a bias-controlled multiplex PCR, was used to amplify TCRbeta CDR3 regions from genomic DNA. Per the source publication's procedure: Within the assay, amplification of reference gene primers was used to estimate how many nucleated cells each sample contained. To quantify the absolute abundance of each unique TCRbeta CDR3 rearrangement, sequence reads were collapsed and filtered. Productive Simpson clonality was computed per sample as the square root of Simpson's diversity index over productive rearrangements. TCRdb carries this immuneACCESS record with in-frame sequences only. Its versions omit some clonotypes, under half of them owing to an unresolved V gene in the studies checked, with the rest unexplained. That table gives V, J and clone size, and the DNA gave D and trimming. The sample has approximately 120,000 clones on record, roughly four fifths of them singletons. 6% of the sample goes to the ten largest clones.

This clonotype was obtained from a man aged 80 or over with COVID-19, enrolled during active disease. Sequencing was done on a sample of peripheral blood.

The DNA is as follows: TGCGCCAGCAGTCTAGCGGGAGGGCCAGGCACAGATACGCAGTATTTT. The encoded protein is CASSLAGGPGTDTQYF. The chain employs TRBV23-1 and TRBJ2-3; 11 junctional bases match TRBD2. TRBV23-1 is classed as an ORF, of uncertain function. At the junction V is shortened by 4 bases and J by 1 base; bases outside the gene matches: 4. The CDR3 covers 16 residues, taking in both the cysteine and the phenylalanine. Only the CDR3 DNA stays, 48 bases, in frame from base 1.